This T cell receptor beta chain comes out of a study of blood T cell repertoires in COVID-19. Using immunoSEQ multiplex PCR, the repertoire was profiled, and TCRdb retains in-frame clones only, with some absent. Of hundreds of thousands of clones in the sample, approximately 90% were seen once. Living in about two dozen US areas, the participants were between 18 and 89 years of age. The CDR3 totals 14 residues. Trimming cost V 1 base and J 4 bases, with 8 bases left between them. Germline V gene data show CDR1 as LGHNA and CDR2 as YNFKEQ. The chain couples TRBV4-2 to TRBJ1-3; D gene ambiguous. The receptor was isolated from a man aged 25-40 years who had recovered from COVID-19. Sequences were obtained from PBMCs or T cells enriched from blood (not recorded which). CDR3 in DNA: TGTGCCAGCAGCCAAGGACAAATAGGAAACACCATATATTTT. Residues: CASSQGQIGNTIYF.